This T cell receptor (beta chain) emerged from a study of cytomegalovirus exposure and HLA in healthy donors. 60 Vbeta and 13 Jbeta primers were used in PCR. Some clones are missing from TCRdb's copy, which holds only in-frame ones; the method was immunoSEQ multiplex PCR. The table lists roughly 140,000 clones, around 80% of them singletons. CDR3 length: 15 amino acids. The ends were cut back, 2 bases at V and 0 bases at J, with 8 bases in the middle. Per germline, CDR1 LGHNA and CDR2 YSLEER. A word on this clone: Its target is not known.

Study-level findings and limits: Overall, about 160 TCR beta chains were annotated as cytomegalovirus-associated.

The V and J genes are TRBV4-3 and TRBJ1-5; the D is unclear. The sequenced sample consisted of PBMCs. The clonotype originates from a woman aged 55-75 years in good health and CMV-seropositive. CDR3 loop: CASSQNTYSNQPQHF. The DNA for the CDR3 is TGCGCCAGCAGCCAAAACACGTATAGCAATCAGCCCCAGCATTTT.